The rows below give T cell receptor beta chains drawn from one sample of a study of cytotoxic CD8 clonotypes in ibrutinib-treated CLL. The protocol was immunoSEQ multiplex PCR, while the TCRdb copy is restricted to in-frame clones and leaves out a portion. Of about 310,000 clones in the sample, 70% to 80% are singletons; the top ten hold more than 6%. Here the sequenced sample was PBMCs, taken before ibrutinib treatment. Receptors originate from a human donor with chronic lymphocytic leukemia. Each CDR3 is given with its conserved first and last residue. A D gene is named only where the DNA matches it firmly. Size is stated for part of the rows, as once, few or many counts, or as a class when the clone is expanded.

>-|TRBJ2-3|TRBV9|TRBD2
TGTGCCAGCAGCTCAAGTAGCGGGCCGAGCACAGATACGCAGTATTTT
CASSSSSGPSTDTQYF
>-|TRBJ2-3|TRBV30|-
TGTGCCTGGAGTGTAACCGGAGCAGGTACGCAGTATTTT
CAWSVTGAGTQYF
>-|TRBJ2-3|TRBV4-2|-
TGTGCCAGCAGCCAGATTGGAGCGAGCGCAGATACGCAGTATTTT
CASSQIGASADTQYF
>-|TRBJ2-3|TRBV5-4|TRBD1
TGTGCCAGCAGCCGTGATCCGGGACAGGGGAACACAGATACGCAGTATTTT
CASSRDPGQGNTDTQYF
>-|TRBJ2-7|TRBV7-8|-
TGTGCCAGCAGCTTTGGGATCCCGACCTACGAGCAGTACTTC
CASSFGIPTYEQYF
>-|TRBJ2-2|TRBV9|-
TGTGCCAGCAGCACCCGCTTTCTACTACAGGTGAAAAACACCGGGGAGCTGTTTTTT
CASSTRFLLQVKNTGELFF
>-|TRBJ2-7|TRBV15|TRBD1
TGTGCCACCAGCAGAGGGGACAGGGTCAGCTACGAGCAGTACTTC
CATSRGDRVSYEQYF
>-|TRBJ2-3|TRBV30|-
TGTGCCTGGGGGAGCACAGATACGCAGTATTTT
CAWGSTDTQYF
>-|TRBJ2-2|TRBV9|TRBD2
TGTGCCAGCAGCGTCGGGACTAGTGACACCGGGGAGCTGTTTTTT
CASSVGTSDTGELFF
>-|TRBJ2-5|TRBV15|-
TGTGCCACCAGCAGGTCAAGCGGTTCCCCAGAGACCCAGTACTTC
CATSRSSGSPETQYF
>-|TRBJ2-3|TRBV7-9|TRBD2
TGTGCCAGCAGCTTACCGGGACTAGCGGGCCCGAGCACAGATACGCAGTATTTT
CASSLPGLAGPSTDTQYF
>-|TRBJ2-1|TRBV6-5|TRBD2
TGTGCCAGCAGTTACTCGGCGGGAGGTCACAATGAGCAGTTCTTC
CASSYSAGGHNEQFF
>-|TRBJ2-5|TRBV30|-
TGTGCCTGGATTGGCGGAGAAGCCCAAGAGACCCAGTACTTC
CAWIGGEAQETQYF
>-|TRBJ1-1|TRBV5-1|TRBD1
TGCGCCAGCAGCATACGGACAGGGGGCGCGATCGACACTGAAGCTTTCTTT
CASSIRTGGAIDTEAFF
>-|TRBJ2-7|TRBV11-2|TRBD1
TGTGCCAGCAGCTCGCGTCCCGGGACAGGCTTAGTATACGAGCAGTACTTC
CASSSRPGTGLVYEQYF
>-|TRBJ2-4|TRBV6-5|TRBD1
TGTGCCAGCAGCTCCGGGACAGGGAGAATTCAGTACTTC
CASSSGTGRIQYF
>-|TRBJ2-7|TRBV7-2|-
TGTGCCAGCAGCTCTTGGGACCCGGCCTACGAGCAGTACTTC
CASSSWDPAYEQYF
>-|TRBJ1-3|TRBV7-2|-
TGTGCCAGCAGCTTAACGAGGGCACCCTCTGGAAACACCATATATTTT
CASSLTRAPSGNTIYF
>-|TRBJ1-3|TRBV7-9|-
TGTGCCAGCAGCTTAGCTTTGTCCTCTGGAAACACCATATATTTT
CASSLALSSGNTIYF
>-|TRBJ1-5|TRBV5-1|TRBD1
TGCGCCAGCAGCTTGTGGACAGGGGGCTCTCAGCCCCAGCATTTT
CASSLWTGGSQPQHF
>-|TRBJ1-4|TRBV4-3|TRBD1
TGCGCCAGCAGCCAAGGGGGGACAGATGAAAAACTGTTTTTT
CASSQGGTDEKLFF
>-|TRBJ2-5|TRBV9|-
TGTGCCAGCAGCGTAGGCGGTCAAGAGACCCAGTACTTC
CASSVGGQETQYF
>-|TRBJ1-3|TRBV25-1|-
TGTGCCAGCAGGGACCCCCGCAGCTCTGGAAACACCATATATTTT
CASRDPRSSGNTIYF
>-|TRBJ2-5|TRBV11-2|-
TGTGCCAGCAGCTTTCAGGGTCTGGAGACCCAGTACTTC
CASSFQGLETQYF
>-|TRBJ2-1|TRBV13|-
TGTGCCAGCAGTAGAAGGGGGGGATTGTTGAATGAGCAGTTCTTC
CASSRRGGLLNEQFF
>-|TRBJ2-3|TRBV27|-
TGTGCCAGCAGTCTAAACAGAGGAGATACGCAGTATTTT
CASSLNRGDTQYF
>-|TRBJ2-3|TRBV4-3|-
TGCGCCAGCAGCCTCCGTGACCGTGGGCCCACAGATACGCAGTATTTT
CASSLRDRGPTDTQYF
>-|TRBJ2-3|TRBV5-1|-
TGCGCCAGCAGCATCCGGAGGACGGGCACAGATACGCAGTATTTT
CASSIRRTGTDTQYF
>-|TRBJ2-7|TRBV19|-
TGTGCCAGTAGGGGCGGATCCTACGAGCAGTACTTC
CASRGGSYEQYF
>few|TRBJ2-3|TRBV9|-
TGTGCCAGCAGCGTAGATGAGGGGGATACGCAGTATTTT
CASSVDEGDTQYF
>-|TRBJ2-1|TRBV5-1|TRBD2
TGCGCCAGCAGCCTCCCACTAGCGGGAGGGCCTGATGAGCAGTTCTTC
CASSLPLAGGPDEQFF
>-|TRBJ2-1|TRBV2|-
TGTGCCAGCAGACGGGACACCTACAATGAGCAGTTCTTC
CASRRDTYNEQFF
>-|TRBJ2-1|TRBV6-1|-
TGTGCCAGCTTCAAGTGGTCCTACAATGAGCAGTTCTTC
CASFKWSYNEQFF
>once|TRBJ2-1|TRBV4-2|TRBD2
TGTGCCAGCAGCCAAGAAAGCGGGAGTGGGGATGAGCAGTTCTTC
CASSQESGSGDEQFF
>-|TRBJ1-2|TRBV28|TRBD1
TGTGCCAGCAGACCGGGACAGGGGGCGCATGGCTACACCTTC
CASRPGQGAHGYTF
>-|TRBJ2-7|TRBV19|-
TGTGCCAGTAGTCCCCAGGCAGGCCCCTACGAGCAGTACTTC
CASSPQAGPYEQYF
>-|TRBJ2-2|TRBV11-2|-
TGTGCCAGCAGCTTAGCCCATGGCGGGGAGCTGTTTTTT
CASSLAHGGELFF
>-|TRBJ2-3|TRBV4-2|TRBD2
TGTGCCAGCAGCCAAGGGTCCCCAAGCGGGAGTCAAAGAGATACGCAGTATTTT
CASSQGSPSGSQRDTQYF
>-|TRBJ2-3|TRBV7-8|-
TGTGCCAGCAGCTCTAGATCGGGGGCAGATACGCAGTATTTT
CASSSRSGADTQYF
>-|TRBJ1-2|TRBV27|TRBD1
TGTGCCAGCAGTCCAGGGGGCGCGGGCTATGGCTACACCTTC
CASSPGGAGYGYTF
>once|TRBJ1-4|TRBV15|TRBD1
TGTGCCACCAGCCAGGGGGTTCTCAATGAAAAACTGTTTTTT
CATSQGVLNEKLFF
>few|TRBJ1-1|TRBV9|-
TGTGCCAGCAGCGTAGGATCGAAGAACACTGAAGCTTTCTTT
CASSVGSKNTEAFF
>-|TRBJ2-4|TRBV5-4|TRBD2
TGTGCCAGCAGCTTATCCTTTGCTAGCGGGAATCACATTCAGTACTTC
CASSLSFASGNHIQYF
>-|TRBJ2-3|TRBV27|-
TGTGCCAGCAGCCCCGGAATGGTGGCAGATACGCAGTATTTT
CASSPGMVADTQYF
>-|TRBJ1-1|TRBV19|-
TGTGCCAGTAGTACCGGGACTATAGGGAACACTGAAGCTTTCTTT
CASSTGTIGNTEAFF
>-|TRBJ2-2|TRBV30|-
TGTGCCTGGAGTGCCCGCGGGGCGGACGGGGAGCTGTTTTTT
CAWSARGADGELFF